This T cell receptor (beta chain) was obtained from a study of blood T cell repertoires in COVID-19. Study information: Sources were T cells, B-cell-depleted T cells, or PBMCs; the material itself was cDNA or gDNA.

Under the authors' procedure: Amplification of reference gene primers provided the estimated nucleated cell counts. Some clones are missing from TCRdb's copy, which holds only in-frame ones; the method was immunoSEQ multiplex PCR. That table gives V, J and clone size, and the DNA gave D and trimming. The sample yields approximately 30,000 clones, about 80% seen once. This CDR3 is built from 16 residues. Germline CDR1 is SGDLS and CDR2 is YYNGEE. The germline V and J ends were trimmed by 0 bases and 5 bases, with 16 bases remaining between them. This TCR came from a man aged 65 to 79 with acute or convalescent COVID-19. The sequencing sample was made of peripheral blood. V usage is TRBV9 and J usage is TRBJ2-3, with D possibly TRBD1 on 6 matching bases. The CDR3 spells CASSVGGGSIGDTQYF. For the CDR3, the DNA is TGTGCCAGCAGCGTAGGAGGGGGTAGTATAGGAGATACGCAGTATTTT.